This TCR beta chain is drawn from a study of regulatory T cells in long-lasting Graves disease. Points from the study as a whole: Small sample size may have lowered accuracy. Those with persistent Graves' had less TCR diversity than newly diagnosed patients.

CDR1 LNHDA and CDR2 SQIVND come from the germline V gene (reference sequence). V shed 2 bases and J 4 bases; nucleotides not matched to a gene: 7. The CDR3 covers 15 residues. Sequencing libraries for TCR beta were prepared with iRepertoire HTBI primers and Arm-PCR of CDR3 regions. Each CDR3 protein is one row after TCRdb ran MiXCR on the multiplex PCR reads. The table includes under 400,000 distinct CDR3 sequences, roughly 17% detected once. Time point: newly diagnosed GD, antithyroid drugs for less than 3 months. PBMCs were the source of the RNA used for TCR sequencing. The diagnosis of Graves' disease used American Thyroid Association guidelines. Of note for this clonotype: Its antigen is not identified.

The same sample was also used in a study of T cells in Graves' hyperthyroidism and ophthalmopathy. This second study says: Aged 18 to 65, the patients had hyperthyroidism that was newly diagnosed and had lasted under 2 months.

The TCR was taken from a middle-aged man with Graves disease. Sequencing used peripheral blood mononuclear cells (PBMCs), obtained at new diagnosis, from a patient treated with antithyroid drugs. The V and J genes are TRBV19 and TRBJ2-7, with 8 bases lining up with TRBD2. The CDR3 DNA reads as TGTGCCAGTAGTATAAGCGGGGGACGTTGGTACGAGCAGTACTTC. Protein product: CASSISGGRWYEQYF.